This T cell receptor (beta chain) was obtained from a study of CD8 T cells in ankylosing spondylitis. Germline V gives CDR1 LNHDA, CDR2 SQIVND (reference sequence). V was shortened by 7 bases and J by 5 bases, with 20 bases between the two germline ends. The length of the CDR3 is 15 residues. Molecular-barcoded quantitative 5'-RACE produced these TCR beta libraries. MiXCR, run by TCRdb on the 5' RACE reads, gives a single entry per CDR3 protein. The data hold about 340,000 distinct CDR3 sequences, with over 12% observed a single time. The table lists this clonotype with a few counts. The specimen was blood, either unsorted or a sorted T cell fraction (not recorded which). The chain is built from TRBV19 and TRBJ1-1; D is possibly TRBD1 (5 bases). This clonotype originated in a male donor with ankylosing spondylitis or in good health (not recorded which). CDR3 loop: CASTDDPAGTTEAFF. Here the CDR3 DNA reads TGTGCCAGTACCGATGATCCGGCAGGGACGACTGAAGCTTTCTTT.